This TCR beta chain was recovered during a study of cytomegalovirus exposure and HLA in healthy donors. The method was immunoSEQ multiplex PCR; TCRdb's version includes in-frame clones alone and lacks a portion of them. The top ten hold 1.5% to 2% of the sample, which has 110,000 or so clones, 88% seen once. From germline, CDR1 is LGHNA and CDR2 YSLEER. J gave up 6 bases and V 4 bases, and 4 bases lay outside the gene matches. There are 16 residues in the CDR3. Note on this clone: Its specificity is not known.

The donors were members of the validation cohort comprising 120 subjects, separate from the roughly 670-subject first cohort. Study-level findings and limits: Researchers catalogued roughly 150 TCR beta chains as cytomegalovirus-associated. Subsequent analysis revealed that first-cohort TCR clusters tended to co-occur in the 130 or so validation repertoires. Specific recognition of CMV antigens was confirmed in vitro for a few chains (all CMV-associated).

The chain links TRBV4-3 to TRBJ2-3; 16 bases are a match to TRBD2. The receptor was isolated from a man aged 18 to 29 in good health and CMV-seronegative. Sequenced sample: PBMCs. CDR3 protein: CASSPGLAGGTDTQYF. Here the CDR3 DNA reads TGCGCCAGCAGCCCGGGACTAGCGGGGGGGACGGATACGCAGTATTTT.